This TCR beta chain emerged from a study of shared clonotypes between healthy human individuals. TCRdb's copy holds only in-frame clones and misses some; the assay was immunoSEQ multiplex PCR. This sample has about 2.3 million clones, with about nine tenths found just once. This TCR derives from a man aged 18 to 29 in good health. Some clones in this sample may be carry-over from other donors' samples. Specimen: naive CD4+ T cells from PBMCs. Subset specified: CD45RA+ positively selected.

In DNA form, the CDR3 reads TGCGCCAGCAGCCAAGAAGAGCGGGAGTTTTACGAGCAGTACTTC. Its translation: CASSQEEREFYEQYF. V and J are TRBV4-1 and TRBJ2-7; 8 nucleotides match TRBD2. Germline CDR1 reads MGHRA; CDR2 reads YSYEKL. The CDR3 covers 15 residues. V was clipped by 0 bases and J by 4 bases; unmatched bases: 5.